These 5 T cell receptor beta chains were sequenced from one sample in a study of T cell changes during pregnancy in multiple sclerosis. The method was immunoSEQ multiplex PCR; TCRdb's version includes in-frame clones alone and lacks a portion of them. The sample records fewer than 50,000 clones, about 90% being singletons. This sample comprised CD4+ T cells from peripheral blood mononuclear cells, obtained in the third trimester of pregnancy. The receptors derive from a female donor with multiple sclerosis, enrolled in a pregnancy study.

The chain carries TRBV7-8 and TRBJ2-3, with 9 bases lining up with TRBD2. The length of the CDR3 is 16 residues. Looked up from germline, CDR1 is SGHVS and CDR2 is FQNEAQ. Unmatched junction bases numbered 6, after V lost 5 bases and J lost 0 bases. CDR3 sequence reads: CASSTTSGRSTDTQYF. The DNA for the CDR3 is TGTGCCAGCAGCACGACTAGCGGTAGGAGCACAGATACGCAGTATTTT. Supplemented by reference TRBV7-8 and TRBJ2-3, the full variable domain reads GAGVSQSPRYKVAKRGQDVALRCDPISGHVSLFWYQQALGQGPEFLTYFQNEAQLDKSGLPSDRFFAERPEGSVSTLKIQRTQQEDSAVYLCASSTTSGRSTDTQYFGPGTRLTVL.

This clone was counted between two and nine times. The chain is built from TRBV2 and TRBJ1-1, with D possibly matching TRBD1 (6 bases). CDR1 SNHLY and CDR2 FYNNEI come from the germline V gene. The V and J ends lost 6 bases and 6 bases respectively, with 20 bases between them. The CDR3 extends over 15 amino acids. CDR3 DNA: TGTGCCAGCAGCGAATCCACAGGGTTAGTCGCTGAAGCTTTCTTT. Residues: CASSESTGLVAEAFF.

The chain carries TRBV2 and TRBJ1-2; 8 positions agree with TRBD1. V was pared by 9 bases and J by 0 bases, with 0 bases of the junction left unmatched. This CDR3 has 12 residues. CDR1 and CDR2 from the germline V gene are SNHLY and FYNNEI. Here the CDR3 DNA reads TGTGCCAGACAGGGGGCTAACTATGGCTACACCTTC. It encodes CARQGANYGYTF.

This clone showed up just a few times. The rearrangement links TRBV6-5 to TRBJ1-6; D remains ambiguous. The CDR3 spans 13 residues. Germline V gene data show CDR1 as MNHEY and CDR2 as SVGAGI. V lost 6 bases to trimming and J lost 7 bases, with 10 bases between them. The CDR3 bases are TGTGCCAGCAGGCTCACATTAAATTCACCCCTCCACTTT. Translated, it gives CASRLTLNSPLHF.

This chain connects TRBV5-4 to TRBJ2-6, with D possibly TRBD1 on 7 matching bases. The CDR3 is 17 residues long. The V gene's germline CDR1 is SGHNT and CDR2 YYREEE (reference sequence). V was clipped by 4 bases and J by 2 bases, with 16 bases between them. DNA of the CDR3: TGTGCCAGCAGCCCACCCACAGGGGAGGCTGGGGCCAACGTCCTGACTTTC. It specifies CASSPPTGEAGANVLTF.